Only one count was recorded for the clone carrying this T cell receptor (beta chain). Urothelial carcinoma in patients was locally advanced or metastatic. These data originate in a study of PD-L1 blockade in urothelial cancer. Background on the study: Starting in 2014, patients were given atezolizumab (1,200 mg intravenously every 3 weeks).

J gave up 1 base and V 8 bases, and 16 bases lay outside the gene matches. Germline V lookup: CDR1 WNHNN, CDR2 SYGVQD (reference sequence). The CDR3 length is 19 residues. Spike-ins of synthetic TCR analog templates went into each PCR. Using immunoSEQ multiplex PCR, the repertoire was profiled, and TCRdb retains in-frame clones only, with some absent. The data show about 90,000 clones, with 90% seen just once and 8% to 10% held by the top ten. The rearrangement uses TRBV10-1 and TRBJ2-4, with TRBD2 identical over 11 bases. This material consisted of PBMCs, taken around atezolizumab (anti-PD-L1) treatment. The TCR was taken from a man aged 60-69 years with urothelial cancer. The CDR3 bases are TGCGCCAGCCCCTGGCCGGGACTAGCGGATCGTAAGGCCAAAAACATTCAGTACTTC. It encodes CASPWPGLADRKAKNIQYF.